The 17 T cell receptor beta chains presented below share a single source sample, sequenced in a study of blood T cell repertoires in COVID-19. Method: immunoSEQ multiplex PCR; TCRdb's copy keeps in-frame clones and lacks some. Of 55,000 to 80,000 clones listed, roughly 85% were seen once; the top ten hold 15% to 20%. Sample: peripheral blood. These receptors were collected from a woman aged 80 or over with acute or convalescent COVID-19.

The chain is built from TRBV30 and TRBJ1-2; TRBD1 might be the D (5 bases). With 4 bases removed from V and 9 bases from J, the gap between germline ends came to 15 bases. The CDR3 contains 12 residues. CDR1 and CDR2 (germline): GTSNPN, SVGIG (reference sequence). This CDR3 reads CAWTAGGTSYTF. CDR3 DNA sequence: TGTGCCTGGACTGCCGGCGGGACTAGCTACACCTTC.

This sequence joins TRBV19 and TRBJ1-1; D uncertain. CDR1 is LNHDA and CDR2 is SQIVND in the germline V gene (reference sequence). The CDR3 consists of 13 residues. Between the trimmed V and J ends, which lost 7 bases and 5 bases, there was a span of 14 bases. Written as DNA, the CDR3 is TGTGCCAGTACCAGGCGGGGTTGGACTGAAGCTTTCTTT. Amino acids: CASTRRGWTEAFF.

The chain is built from TRBV5-4 and TRBJ2-2; D might be TRBD1 (5 bases). This CDR3 is built from 16 residues. Germline CDR1 is SGHNT and CDR2 is YYREEE (reference sequence). The V gene lost 0 bases and the J gene lost 1 base, with 10 bases spanning the gap. The CDR3 DNA sequence: TGTGCCAGCAGCTTGGTTGCAGGGCTGAACACCGGGGAGCTGTTTTTT. It specifies CASSLVAGLNTGELFF.

This chain joins TRBV9 and TRBJ2-1, with D tentatively TRBD2 (6 bases). Germline V lookup: CDR1 SGDLS, CDR2 YYNGEE. V was clipped by 0 bases and J by 4 bases, with 17 bases between them. The CDR3 has 17 residues. In DNA, the CDR3 is TGTGCCAGCAGCGTAGGTGGGGGAGGAGGGAGATACAATGAGCAGTTCTTC. Translating it yields CASSVGGGGGRYNEQFF.

The chain is built from TRBV3-1 (or the pseudogene TRBV3-2) and TRBJ2-2, with D perhaps TRBD1 (6 bases). Trimming took 0 bases from V and 1 from J, leaving 12 bases between them. Germline CDR1 LGHDT, CDR2 YNNKEL (reference sequence). The CDR3 runs to 17 residues. DNA for the CDR3: TGTGCCAGCAGCCAAGATGTCAGGGGCAAGAACACCGGGGAGCTGTTTTTT. Protein product: CASSQDVRGKNTGELFF.

CDR3 nucleotide sequence: TGTGCCAGCAGCTTAAGGAGGGACAGTGTAACACCCCAGTACTTC. It yields the protein CASSLRRDSVTPQYF. V usage is TRBV7-3 and J usage is TRBJ2-5, with D tentatively TRBD1 (7 bases). Trimming stripped 1 base from V and 9 bases from J, with 18 bases between. Germline V gene data show CDR1 as SGHTA and CDR2 as FQGTGA. The CDR3 totals 15 residues.

This rearrangement joins TRBV5-1 to TRBJ1-3; 10 bases are a match to TRBD1. This CDR3 contains 15 residues. Per germline, CDR1 SGHRS and CDR2 YFSETQ. Germline trimming cut 2 bases from V and 2 bases from J; bases unmatched to any gene: 1. DNA for the CDR3: TGCGCCAGCAGCTTAGGACAGGGGGCTGGAAACACCATATATTTT. This translates into CASSLGQGAGNTIYF.

The J gene is TRBJ2-1, the V gene TRBV29-1; 7 bases fit TRBD2. V lost 5 bases to trimming and J lost 0 bases; unmatched junction nucleotides: 1. CDR3 length: 13 residues. CDR1 and CDR2 (germline): SQVTM, ANQGSEA. In DNA, the CDR3 is TGCAGCGTTTTAGCGGGCTCCTACAATGAGCAGTTCTTC. The encoded protein is CSVLAGSYNEQFF.

J is TRBJ2-5 and V is TRBV11-2; D call uncertain. Germline V gene data show CDR1 as SGHAT and CDR2 as FQNNGV. CDR3 length: 11 amino acids. Trimming left V 4 bases short and J 3 bases short, with 3 bases between. The CDR3 nucleotides read TGTGCCAGCAGCTCCAAAGAGACCCAGTACTTC. Its translation is CASSSKETQYF.

The genes are TRBV12-3 or TRBV12-4 and TRBJ1-5; TRBD1 is a possible D gene (5 bases). CDR3 length equals 12 residues. V was cut by 6 bases and J by 6 bases, with 9 bases left in between. The CDR3 loop reads CASRSTVQPQHF. CDR3 nucleotide sequence: TGTGCCAGCAGGTCGACAGTTCAGCCCCAGCATTTT.

The chain carries TRBV6-5 and TRBJ1-1, with TRBD1 identical over 8 bases. V was pared by 7 bases and J by 6 bases, with 7 bases of the junction left unmatched. CDR1 is MNHEY and CDR2 is SVGAGI in the germline V gene. There are 13 residues in the CDR3. The CDR3 loop is CASNEDRAAEAFF. In nucleotides, the CDR3 is TGTGCCAGCAACGAGGACAGGGCCGCTGAAGCTTTCTTT.

V is TRBV9 and J is TRBJ2-5; TRBD2 matches at 11 bases. The CDR3 runs 16 residues. J gave up 1 base and V 4 bases, and 6 bases lay outside the gene matches. Germline-derived CDR1 and CDR2 are SGDLS and YYNGEE. As DNA, the CDR3 is TGTGCCAGCAGCTCGTCCGGGACTAGCGGCCAAGAGACCCAGTACTTC. It encodes CASSSSGTSGQETQYF.

This clone came up once. The chain joins TRBV5-5 to TRBJ2-1; a possible D gene is TRBD1 (5 bases). CDR1 and CDR2 (germline): SGHKS, YYEKEE (reference sequence). The V end lost 5 bases, the J end lost 12 bases, and 15 bases lay between the germline ends. This CDR3 region has 12 residues. CDR3 protein: CASRPDTIGQFF. The CDR3 DNA sequence: TGTGCCAGCAGACCGGACACCATTGGGCAGTTCTTC.

This clone was observed a few times. The chain recombines TRBV5-4 with TRBJ1-4, with D perhaps matching TRBD1 (6 bases). The germline V gene has CDR1 SGHNT and CDR2 YYREEE (reference sequence). The CDR3 length is 14 residues. V lost 6 bases, J lost 4 bases, and 13 bases lay in between. The CDR3 sequence: CASTPDRYNEKLFF. In nucleotides, the CDR3 is TGTGCCAGCACCCCGGACAGATATAATGAAAAACTGTTTTTT.

The chain has TRBV21-1 and TRBJ2-7; the table's D call, TRBD2, has no DNA check behind it. TRBV21-1 is termed a pseudogene. This CDR3 region has 19 residues. CDR3 sequence (DNA): TGTGCCAGCATCTCCCCGACCGGGACTAGCGATGGTGGCGTCTACGAGCAGTACTTC. Amino acids: CASISPTGTSDGGVYEQYF.

The CDR3 protein is CASSAAARDRGVKNEQYF. The CDR3 DNA is TGTGCCAGCAGCGCGGCCGCCCGGGACAGGGGGGTTAAGAACGAGCAGTACTTC. This chain joins TRBV5-6 and TRBJ2-7; 11 bases are a match to TRBD1. CDR3 size: 18 residues. The V gene end was trimmed by 4 bases and the J gene end by 5 bases; junction bases not matched to a gene: 17. Germline assignment: CDR1 SGHDT and CDR2 YYEEEE.

This clone was seen more than once but under ten times. The chain joins TRBV14 to TRBJ1-1; tentatively, D is TRBD1 (5 bases). Germline lookup yields CDR1 SGHDN and CDR2 FVKESK. The CDR3 runs 16 residues. Trimming took off 1 base at V and 2 bases at J, with 14 bases between the two ends. The CDR3, as DNA: TGTGCCAGCAGCCAAGCCTTGGGGGGGGGTAACACTGAAGCTTTCTTT. It specifies CASSQALGGGNTEAFF.